This TCR beta chain was profiled in a study of cytomegalovirus exposure and HLA in healthy donors. Whole-study findings and limits: Per a later analysis, about 15,000 TCR beta sequences showed association with HLA alleles at 0.05 false discovery rate. TCR beta V- and J-gene trimming was later associated with a missense DCLRE1C variant.

Comment on this clone: Its antigen is as yet unknown.

The PCR ran on 60 Vbeta and 13 Jbeta primers. Sequencing was performed with immunoSEQ multiplex PCR; in TCRdb, only in-frame clones are kept and a portion is missing. The sample carries 110,000 to 150,000 clones, 60% to 85% recorded once. CDR3 length: 14 residues. V was cut by 4 bases and J by 7 bases, with 16 bases left in between. Looked up from germline, CDR1 is MDHEN and CDR2 is SYDVKM. The receptor comes from a man aged 30 to 39 in good health and CMV-seronegative. What was sequenced was PBMCs. The chain combines TRBV28 with TRBJ1-1, with D tentatively TRBD1 (5 bases). The CDR3 is CASSSPGRYSEAFF. The CDR3 nucleotides read TGTGCCAGCAGTTCACCAGGGAGGTATAGTGAAGCTTTCTTT.